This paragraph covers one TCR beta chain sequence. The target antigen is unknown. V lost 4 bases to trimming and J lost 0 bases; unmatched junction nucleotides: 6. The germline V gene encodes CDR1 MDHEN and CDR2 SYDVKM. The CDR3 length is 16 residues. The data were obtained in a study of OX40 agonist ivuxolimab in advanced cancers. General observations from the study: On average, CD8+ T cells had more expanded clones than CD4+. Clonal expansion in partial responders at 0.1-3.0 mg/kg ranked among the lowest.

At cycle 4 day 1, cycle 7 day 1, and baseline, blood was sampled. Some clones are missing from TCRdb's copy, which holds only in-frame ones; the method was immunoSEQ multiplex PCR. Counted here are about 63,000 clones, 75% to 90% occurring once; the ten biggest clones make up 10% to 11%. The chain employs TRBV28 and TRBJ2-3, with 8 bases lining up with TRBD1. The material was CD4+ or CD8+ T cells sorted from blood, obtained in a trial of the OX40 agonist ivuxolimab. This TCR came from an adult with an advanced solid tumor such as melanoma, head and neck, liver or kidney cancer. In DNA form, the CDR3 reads TGTGCCAGCAGTTCCCTGACAGGGGCCAGCACAGATACGCAGTATTTT. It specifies CASSSLTGASTDTQYF.